This T cell receptor beta chain was identified in a study of blood T cells in healthy people across ages. Study results and caveats: With age, beta diversity per million T cells declined roughly linearly, significantly by around 43.

Trimming removed 2 bases from V and 3 bases from J, with 11 bases in between. The germline V gene encodes CDR1 ENHRY and CDR2 SYGVKD. The CDR3 runs to 15 residues. It was with a sample-barcoded 5' primer and a J-beta primer mix that a second PCR of roughly 7 to 12 cycles was run. TCRdb reanalysed the 5' RACE reads using MiXCR and keeps one entry per CDR3 protein. The table includes more than 900,000 distinct CDR3 sequences, almost 25% detected once. This clonotype turned up a few times. Its target is unknown. These data were likewise used in another study, on T cells of mothers and their children. That source adds: cDNA was made from all extracted RNA, about 1.5 ug per 15 ul. A second PCR was performed with the M1S primer. This primer added sample barcodes and 2-4 random nucleotides. Biologically related mothers and children overlapped slightly more than unrelated pairs, a non-significant difference.

The rearrangement uses TRBV10-3 and TRBJ1-3, with D maybe TRBD1 (6 bases). The sample consisted of blood. This TCR was recovered from a girl aged 2 to 10 in good health. As DNA, the CDR3 is TGTGCCATCAGTGAGCCCGGGACACTTGGAAACACCATATATTTT. This translates into CAISEPGTLGNTIYF.